The clone carrying this T cell receptor beta chain was picked up many times. The TCR beta CDR3 regions underwent amplification using RNA transcripts as the source. The TCR CDR3 first-round RT-PCR relied on the HTBI primer set. TCRdb reanalysed the multiplex PCR reads using MiXCR and keeps one entry per CDR3 protein. The sample includes around 610,000 distinct CDR3 sequences, roughly 15% of them seen just once. The sample is drawn from a study of T cells in Graves' hyperthyroidism and ophthalmopathy. The germline V and J ends were trimmed by 5 bases and 2 bases, with 6 bases remaining between them. The length of the CDR3 is 12 residues. From germline, CDR1 is SGHVS and CDR2 FQNEAQ.

The clonotype was recovered from a woman aged 40 to 49 with Graves' ophthalmopathy. V gene TRBV7-8 combines with J gene TRBJ1-2, with no clear D. Material: blood. The CDR3 loop reads CASSGVNYGYTF. The CDR3 region has the DNA TGTGCCAGCAGCGGAGTAAACTATGGCTACACCTTC.